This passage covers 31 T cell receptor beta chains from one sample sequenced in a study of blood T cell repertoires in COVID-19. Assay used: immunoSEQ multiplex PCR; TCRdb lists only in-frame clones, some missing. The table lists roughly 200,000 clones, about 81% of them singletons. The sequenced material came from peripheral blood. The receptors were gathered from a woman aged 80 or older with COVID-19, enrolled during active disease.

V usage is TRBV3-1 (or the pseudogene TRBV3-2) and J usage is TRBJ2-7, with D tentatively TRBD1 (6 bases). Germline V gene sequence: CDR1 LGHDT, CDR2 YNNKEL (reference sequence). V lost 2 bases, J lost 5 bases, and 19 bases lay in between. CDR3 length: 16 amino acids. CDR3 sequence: CASSQPGQGPRDEQYF. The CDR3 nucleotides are TGTGCCAGCAGCCAACCAGGTCAGGGGCCCCGGGACGAGCAGTACTTC.

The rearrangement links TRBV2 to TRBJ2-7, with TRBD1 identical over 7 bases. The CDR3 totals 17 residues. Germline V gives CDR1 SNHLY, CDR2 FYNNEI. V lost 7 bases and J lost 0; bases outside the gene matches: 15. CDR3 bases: TGTGCCAGCATTGGACAGGAGCGGACTTCGAGCTCCTACGAGCAGTACTTC. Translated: CASIGQERTSSSYEQYF.

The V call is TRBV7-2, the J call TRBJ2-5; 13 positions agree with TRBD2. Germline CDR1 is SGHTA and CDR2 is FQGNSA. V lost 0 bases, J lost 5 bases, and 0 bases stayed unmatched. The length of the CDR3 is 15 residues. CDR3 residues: CASSLAGLAGETQYF. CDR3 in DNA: TGTGCCAGCAGCTTAGCGGGACTAGCGGGGGAGACCCAGTACTTC.

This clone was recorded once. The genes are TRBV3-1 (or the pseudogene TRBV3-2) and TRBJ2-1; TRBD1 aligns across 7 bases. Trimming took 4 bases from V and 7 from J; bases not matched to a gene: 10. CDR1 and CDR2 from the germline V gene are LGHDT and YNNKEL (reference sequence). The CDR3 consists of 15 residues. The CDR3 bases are TGTGCCAGCAGCCCTCGACAGGGCCTTAAGAATGAGCAGTTCTTC. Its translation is CASSPRQGLKNEQFF.

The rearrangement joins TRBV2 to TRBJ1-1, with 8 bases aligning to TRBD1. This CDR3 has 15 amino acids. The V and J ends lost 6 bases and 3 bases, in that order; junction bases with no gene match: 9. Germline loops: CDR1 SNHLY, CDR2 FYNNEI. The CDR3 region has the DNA TGTGCCAGCAGCGACACCGGGACAGGATACACTGAAGCTTTCTTT. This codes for CASSDTGTGYTEAFF.

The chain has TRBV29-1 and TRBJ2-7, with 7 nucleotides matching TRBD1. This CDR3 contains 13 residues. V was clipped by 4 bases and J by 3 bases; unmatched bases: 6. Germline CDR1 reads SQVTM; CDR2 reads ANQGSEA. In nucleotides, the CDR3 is TGCAGCGTTGTAGTGGGGACAGTCTACGAGCAGTACTTC. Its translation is CSVVVGTVYEQYF.

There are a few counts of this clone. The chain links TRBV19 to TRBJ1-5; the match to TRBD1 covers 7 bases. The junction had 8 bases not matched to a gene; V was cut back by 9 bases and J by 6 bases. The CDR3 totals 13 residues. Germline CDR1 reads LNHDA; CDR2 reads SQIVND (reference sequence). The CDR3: CASAGQGGQPQHF. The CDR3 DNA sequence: TGTGCCAGCGCGGGGCAGGGGGGTCAGCCCCAGCATTTT.

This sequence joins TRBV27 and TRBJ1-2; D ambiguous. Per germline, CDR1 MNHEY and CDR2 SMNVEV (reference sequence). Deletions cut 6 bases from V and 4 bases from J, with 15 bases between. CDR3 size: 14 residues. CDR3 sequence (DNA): TGTGCCAGCAGAGTAGGCGGCGGTGTCTATGGCTACACCTTC. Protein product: CASRVGGGVYGYTF.

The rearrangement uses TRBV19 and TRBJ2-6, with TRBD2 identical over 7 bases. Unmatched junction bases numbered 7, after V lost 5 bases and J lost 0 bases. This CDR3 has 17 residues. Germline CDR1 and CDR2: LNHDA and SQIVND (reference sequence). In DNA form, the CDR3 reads TGTGCCAGTAGTCCTTCCGGCGGGGGCTCTGGGGCCAACGTCCTGACTTTC. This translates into CASSPSGGGSGANVLTF. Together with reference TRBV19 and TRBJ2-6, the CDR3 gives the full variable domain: DGGITQSPKYLFRKEGQNVTLSCEQNLNHDAMYWYRQDPGQGLRLIYYSQIVNDFQKGDIAEGYSVSREKKESFPLTVTSAQKNPTAFYLCASSPSGGGSGANVLTFGAGSRLTVL.

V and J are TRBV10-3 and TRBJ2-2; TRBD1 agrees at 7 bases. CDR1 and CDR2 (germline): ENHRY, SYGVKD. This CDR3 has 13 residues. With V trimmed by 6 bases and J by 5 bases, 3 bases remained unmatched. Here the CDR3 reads CAIRGGSTGELFF. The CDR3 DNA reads TGTGCCATCAGAGGGGGCAGTACCGGGGAGCTGTTTTTT.

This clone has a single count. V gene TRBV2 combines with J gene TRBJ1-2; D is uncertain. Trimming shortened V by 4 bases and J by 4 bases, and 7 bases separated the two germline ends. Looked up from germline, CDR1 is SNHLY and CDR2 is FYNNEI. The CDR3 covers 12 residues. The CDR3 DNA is TGTGCCAGCAGTGTAATTAGCTATGGCTACACCTTC. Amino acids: CASSVISYGYTF.

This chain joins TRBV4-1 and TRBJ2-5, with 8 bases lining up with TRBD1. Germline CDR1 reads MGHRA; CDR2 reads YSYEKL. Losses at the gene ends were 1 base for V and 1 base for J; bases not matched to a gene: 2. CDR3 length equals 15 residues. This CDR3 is CASSQVTGVQETQYF. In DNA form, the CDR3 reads TGCGCCAGCAGCCAAGTGACAGGGGTCCAAGAGACCCAGTACTTC.

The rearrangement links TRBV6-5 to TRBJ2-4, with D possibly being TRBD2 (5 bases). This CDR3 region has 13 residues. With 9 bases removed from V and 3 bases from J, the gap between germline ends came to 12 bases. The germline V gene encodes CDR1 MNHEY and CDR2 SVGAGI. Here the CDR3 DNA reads TGTGCCAGTTCCGGGGAACTCAAAAACATTCAGTACTTC. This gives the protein CASSGELKNIQYF.

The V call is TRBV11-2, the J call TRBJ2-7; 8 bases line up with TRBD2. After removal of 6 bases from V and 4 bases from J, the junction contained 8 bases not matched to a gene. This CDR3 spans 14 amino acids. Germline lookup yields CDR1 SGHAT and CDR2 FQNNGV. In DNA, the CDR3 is TGTGCCAGCAGTGGGGGCGGGAGGACGTACGAGCAGTACTTC. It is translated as CASSGGGRTYEQYF.

The CDR3 here is CASSGSSGRGVTYEQYF. DNA for the CDR3: TGTGCCAGCAGTGGATCGAGCGGCAGGGGGGTTACCTACGAGCAGTACTTC. The chain employs TRBV6-6 and TRBJ2-7, with a tentative D call TRBD1 (7 bases). Trimming took off 5 bases at V and 2 bases at J, with 22 bases between the two ends. From germline, CDR1 is MNHNY and CDR2 SVGAGI (reference sequence). There are 17 residues in the CDR3.

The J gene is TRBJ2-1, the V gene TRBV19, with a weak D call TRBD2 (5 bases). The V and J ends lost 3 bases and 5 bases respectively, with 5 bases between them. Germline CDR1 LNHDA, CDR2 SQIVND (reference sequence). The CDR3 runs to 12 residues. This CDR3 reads CASSMRDNEQFF. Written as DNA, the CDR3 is TGTGCCAGTAGTATGAGGGACAATGAGCAGTTCTTC.

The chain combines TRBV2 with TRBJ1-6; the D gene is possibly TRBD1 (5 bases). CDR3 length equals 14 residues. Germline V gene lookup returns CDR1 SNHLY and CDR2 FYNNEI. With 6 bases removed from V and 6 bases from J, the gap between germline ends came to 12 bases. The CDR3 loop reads CASSPGLFNSPLHF. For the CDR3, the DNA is TGTGCCAGCAGCCCAGGGCTCTTTAATTCACCCCTCCACTTT.

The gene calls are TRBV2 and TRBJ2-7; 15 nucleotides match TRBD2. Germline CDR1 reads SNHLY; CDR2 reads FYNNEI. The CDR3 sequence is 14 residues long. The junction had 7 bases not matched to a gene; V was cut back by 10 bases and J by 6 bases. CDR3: CAMTGTSGGFEQYF. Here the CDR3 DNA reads TGTGCCATGACTGGGACTAGCGGGGGGTTCGAGCAGTACTTC.

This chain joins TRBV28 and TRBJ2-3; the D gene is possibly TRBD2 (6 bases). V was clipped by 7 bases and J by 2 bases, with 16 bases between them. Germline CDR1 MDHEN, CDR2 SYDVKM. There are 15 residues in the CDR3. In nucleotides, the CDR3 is TGTGCCAGCAAGAGCGGCGGGGCGTACACAGATACGCAGTATTTT. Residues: CASKSGGAYTDTQYF. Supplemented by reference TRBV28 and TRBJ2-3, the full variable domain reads DVKVTQSSRYLVKRTGEKVFLECVQDMDHENMFWYRQDPGLGLRLIYFSYDVKMKEKGDIPEGYSVSREKKERFSLILESASTNQTSMYLCASKSGGAYTDTQYFGPGTRLTVL.

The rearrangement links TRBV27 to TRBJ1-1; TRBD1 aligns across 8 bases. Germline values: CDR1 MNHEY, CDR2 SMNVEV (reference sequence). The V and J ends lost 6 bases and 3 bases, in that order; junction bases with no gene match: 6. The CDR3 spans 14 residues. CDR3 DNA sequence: TGTGCCAGCAGACGGACAGGGTTTGACACTGAAGCTTTCTTT. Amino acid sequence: CASRRTGFDTEAFF.

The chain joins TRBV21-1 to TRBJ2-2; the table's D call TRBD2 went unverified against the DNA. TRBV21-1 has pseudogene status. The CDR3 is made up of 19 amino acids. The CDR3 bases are TGTGCCAGCAGCAAATTAAGTGCTAGCGGGAGGCGCGGCACCGGGGAGCTGTTTTTT. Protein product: CASSKLSASGRRGTGELFF.

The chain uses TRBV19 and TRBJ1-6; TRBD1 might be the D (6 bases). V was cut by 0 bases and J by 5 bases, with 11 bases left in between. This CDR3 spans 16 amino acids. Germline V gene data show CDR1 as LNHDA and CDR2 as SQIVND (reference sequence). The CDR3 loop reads CASSIDRTANNSPLHF. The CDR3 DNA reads TGTGCCAGTAGTATAGATAGGACAGCGAATAATTCACCCCTCCACTTT.

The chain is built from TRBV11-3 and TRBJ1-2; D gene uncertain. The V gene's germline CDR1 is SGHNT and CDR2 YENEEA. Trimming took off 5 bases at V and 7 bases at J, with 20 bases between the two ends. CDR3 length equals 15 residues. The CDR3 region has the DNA TGTGCCAGCAGCGGCGACGGGCGGGTGAAATCTGGCTACACCTTC. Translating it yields CASSGDGRVKSGYTF.

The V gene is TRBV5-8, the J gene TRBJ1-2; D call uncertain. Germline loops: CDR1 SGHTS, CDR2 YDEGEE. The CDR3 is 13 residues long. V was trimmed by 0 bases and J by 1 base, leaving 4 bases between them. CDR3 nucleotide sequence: TGTGCCAGCAGCTTGGCAGTTAACTATGGCTACACCTTC. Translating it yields CASSLAVNYGYTF.

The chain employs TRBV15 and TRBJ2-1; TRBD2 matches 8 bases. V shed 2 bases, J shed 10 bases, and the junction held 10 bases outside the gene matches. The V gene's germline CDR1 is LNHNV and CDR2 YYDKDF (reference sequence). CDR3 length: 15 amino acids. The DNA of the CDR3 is TGTGCCACCAGCAGATTGGGACTAGGGGGGTCGGAGCAGTTCTTC. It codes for CATSRLGLGGSEQFF.

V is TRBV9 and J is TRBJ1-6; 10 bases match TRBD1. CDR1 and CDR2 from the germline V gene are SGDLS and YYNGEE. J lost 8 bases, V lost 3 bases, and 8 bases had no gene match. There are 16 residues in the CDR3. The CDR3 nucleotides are TGTGCCAGCAGCGCCGGGACAGGGGCCTCTCATTCACCCCTCCACTTT. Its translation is CASSAGTGASHSPLHF.

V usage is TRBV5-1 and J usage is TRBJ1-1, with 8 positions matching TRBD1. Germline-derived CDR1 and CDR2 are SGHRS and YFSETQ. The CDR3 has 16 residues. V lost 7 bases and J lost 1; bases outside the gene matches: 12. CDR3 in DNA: TGCGCCAGCCGGCTTCTCAGGGACAGGACGAACACTGAAGCTTTCTTT. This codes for CASRLLRDRTNTEAFF.

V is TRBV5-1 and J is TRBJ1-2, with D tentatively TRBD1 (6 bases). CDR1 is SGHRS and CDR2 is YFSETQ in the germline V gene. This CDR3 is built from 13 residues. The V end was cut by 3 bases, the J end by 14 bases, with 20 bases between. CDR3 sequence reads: CASSSTNPGQKTF. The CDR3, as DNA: TGCGCCAGCAGCTCCACAAATCCCGGACAGAAAACCTTC.

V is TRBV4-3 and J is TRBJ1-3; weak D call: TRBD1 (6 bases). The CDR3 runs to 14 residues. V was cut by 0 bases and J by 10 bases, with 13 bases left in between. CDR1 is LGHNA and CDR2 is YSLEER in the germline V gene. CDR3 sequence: CASSQDRTGQTIYF. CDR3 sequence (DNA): TGCGCCAGCAGCCAAGATCGAACAGGGCAAACCATATATTTT.

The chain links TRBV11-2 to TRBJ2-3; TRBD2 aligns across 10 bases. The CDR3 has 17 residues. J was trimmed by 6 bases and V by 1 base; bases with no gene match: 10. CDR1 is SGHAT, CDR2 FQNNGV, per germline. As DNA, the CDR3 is TGTGCCAGCAGCTTAGTCCCAGCGGGGGGGCCATCCGATACGCAGTATTTT. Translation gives CASSLVPAGGPSDTQYF.

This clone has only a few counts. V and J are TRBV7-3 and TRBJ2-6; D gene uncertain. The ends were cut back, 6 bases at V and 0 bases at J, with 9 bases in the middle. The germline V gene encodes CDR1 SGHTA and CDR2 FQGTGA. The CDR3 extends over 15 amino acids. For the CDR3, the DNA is TGTGCCAGCAGATTCGGAGTCTCTGGGGCCAACGTCCTGACTTTC. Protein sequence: CASRFGVSGANVLTF. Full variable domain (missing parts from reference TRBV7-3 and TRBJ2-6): GAGVSQTPSNKVTEKGKYVELRCDPISGHTALYWYRQSLGQGPEFLIYFQGTGAADDSGLPNDRFFAVRPEGSVSTLKIQRTERGDSAVYLCASRFGVSGANVLTFGAGSRLTVL.